These 13 T cell receptor beta chains originate from one sample sequenced in a study of OX40 agonist ivuxolimab in advanced cancers. Generated by immunoSEQ multiplex PCR, the TCRdb table keeps only in-frame clones and is missing some. The sample shows 40,000 to 50,000 clones, 82% of them seen only once. The sequenced sample was CD4+ or CD8+ T cells sorted from blood, obtained in a trial of the OX40 agonist ivuxolimab. The receptor source for this set is an adult with an advanced solid tumor such as melanoma, head and neck, liver or kidney cancer.

By sample fraction, this clone is medium-sized. The sample holds other DNA sequences that translate to the same CDR3. The gene calls are TRBV6-5 and TRBJ2-7; D ambiguous. CDR3 length: 13 residues. Germline loops: CDR1 MNHEY, CDR2 SVGAGI. V was shortened by 0 bases and J by 4 bases, with 7 bases between the two germline ends. The CDR3 DNA reads as TGTGCCAGCAGTTACTCGAAAGGATACGAGCAGTACTTC. Translated, it gives CASSYSKGYEQYF.

DNA of the CDR3: TGTGCCAGCAGTCTGGACAGGGGATCCGGCTACACCTTC. As protein: CASSLDRGSGYTF. The chain is built from TRBV2 and TRBJ1-2; 9 bases match TRBD1. V was pared by 5 bases and J by 8 bases, with 6 bases of the junction left unmatched. This CDR3 region has 13 residues. From germline, CDR1 is SNHLY and CDR2 FYNNEI.

The chain uses TRBV4-2 and TRBJ1-5, with TRBD1 identical over 7 bases. The CDR3 runs 19 residues. The germline gives CDR1 LGHNA, CDR2 YNFKEQ. J was trimmed by 2 bases and V by 2 bases; bases with no gene match: 15. In DNA form, the CDR3 reads TGTGCCAGCAGCCAAAAGGTAGGCGTCGGACAGGATGGCAATCAGCCCCAGCATTTT. It is translated as CASSQKVGVGQDGNQPQHF.

The J gene is TRBJ2-6, the V gene TRBV10-3; 9 bases align to TRBD1. Germline CDR1 reads ENHRY; CDR2 reads SYGVKD. Germline trimming cut 10 bases from V and 1 base from J; bases unmatched to any gene: 5. The CDR3 extends over 15 amino acids. CDR3 sequence (DNA): TGTGCCACCGCACAGGGGGCGTCTGGGGCCAACGTCCTGACTTTC. Translating gives CATAQGASGANVLTF.

With respect to this clone: Other nucleotide sequences from this sample produce the same CDR3. This sequence joins TRBV6-5 and TRBJ1-6; D might be TRBD1 (5 bases). CDR3 size: 15 residues. Trimming shortened V by 0 bases and J by 7 bases, and 10 bases separated the two germline ends. Germline V lookup: CDR1 MNHEY, CDR2 SVGAGI. The CDR3 region is CASSYSIQGNSPLHF. The CDR3 DNA is TGTGCCAGCAGTTACTCGATTCAGGGCAATTCACCCCTCCACTTT.

J is TRBJ2-7 and V is TRBV5-5, with D possibly being TRBD1 or TRBD2 (6 bases each). CDR1 is SGHKS, CDR2 YYEKEE, per germline (reference sequence). Trimming removed 0 bases from V and 7 bases from J, with 17 bases in between. The CDR3 covers 15 residues. For the CDR3, the DNA is TGTGCCAGCAGCTTGGCCCCAGGGGAGGTGAGGGAGCAGTACTTC. Protein sequence: CASSLAPGEVREQYF. Drawing the rest from reference TRBV5-5 and TRBJ2-7, the complete variable domain is DAGVTQSPTHLIKTRGQQVTLRCSPISGHKSVSWYQQVLGQGPQFIFQYYEKEERGRGNFPDRFSARQFPNYSSELNVNALLLGDSALYLCASSLAPGEVREQYFGPGTRLTVT.

The chain has TRBV19 and TRBJ1-5, with 8 bases identical to TRBD1. Per germline, CDR1 LNHDA and CDR2 SQIVND (reference sequence). The CDR3 extends over 13 amino acids. V shed 5 bases and J 7 bases; nucleotides not matched to a gene: 4. The CDR3 loop reads CASSGQGGQPQHF. In DNA form, the CDR3 reads TGTGCCAGTAGTGGACAGGGCGGACAGCCCCAGCATTTT.

This clone is a singleton in its sample. The CDR3 bases are TGTGCCATCAGTGAAAGCGGGGGGGTGCAAGAGACCCAGTACTTC. Translating it yields CAISESGGVQETQYF. The chain joins TRBV10-3 to TRBJ2-5, with 10 bases identical to TRBD2. Germline CDR1 ENHRY, CDR2 SYGVKD. The V gene end was trimmed by 3 bases and the J gene end by 2 bases; junction bases not matched to a gene: 3. This CDR3 is 15 amino acids long.

The chain joins TRBV6-5 to TRBJ2-5; D uncertain. The V gene's germline CDR1 is MNHEY and CDR2 SVGAGI. The CDR3 contains 13 residues. The V end was cut by 4 bases, the J end by 5 bases, with 11 bases between. CDR3 loop: CASSSASLETQYF. The DNA for the CDR3 is TGTGCCAGCAGTTCCGCCTCCTTGGAGACCCAGTACTTC.

This clone was seen once. Here the CDR3 DNA reads TGCGCCAGCAGCCAAGTTAGCTTTGGCCCTTACTACAATGAGCAGTTCTTC. Its translation is CASSQVSFGPYYNEQFF. V is TRBV4-1 and J is TRBJ2-1; no firm D call. The CDR3 has 17 amino acids. Trimming stripped 1 base from V and 3 bases from J, with 16 bases between. Germline V lookup: CDR1 MGHRA, CDR2 YSYEKL.

Of note for this clone: At one of its ends the junction is not consistent with the germline gene, which may arise from a read error. The CDR3 DNA follows: TGTGCCAGCAATTACGGGTTACACGAGCAGTACTTC. This encodes CASNYGLHEQYF. The chain uses TRBV6-5 and TRBJ2-7; D unclear. Per germline, CDR1 MNHEY and CDR2 SVGAGI. This CDR3 spans 12 amino acids.

A single count supports this clone. V usage is TRBV6-5 and J usage is TRBJ1-2; TRBD1 aligns across 12 bases. The CDR3 has 14 residues. Looked up from germline, CDR1 is MNHEY and CDR2 is SVGAGI. J was trimmed by 4 bases and V by 10 bases; bases with no gene match: 7. CDR3 protein: CATRGTGGPYGYTF. The CDR3 DNA is TGTGCCACCCGGGGGACAGGGGGCCCCTATGGCTACACCTTC.

About this clone: An end of the junction differs from the germline gene, which may be a read error. The rearrangement links TRBV18 to TRBJ1-5; 12 bases align to TRBD1. The V gene's germline CDR1 is KGHSH and CDR2 LQKENI. The CDR3 sequence is 17 residues long. The CDR3 DNA is TGTGTCAGCTCACCCGGGGACAGGGGGCTAGGAAATCAGCCCCAGCATTTT. Encoded protein: CVSSPGDRGLGNQPQHF.